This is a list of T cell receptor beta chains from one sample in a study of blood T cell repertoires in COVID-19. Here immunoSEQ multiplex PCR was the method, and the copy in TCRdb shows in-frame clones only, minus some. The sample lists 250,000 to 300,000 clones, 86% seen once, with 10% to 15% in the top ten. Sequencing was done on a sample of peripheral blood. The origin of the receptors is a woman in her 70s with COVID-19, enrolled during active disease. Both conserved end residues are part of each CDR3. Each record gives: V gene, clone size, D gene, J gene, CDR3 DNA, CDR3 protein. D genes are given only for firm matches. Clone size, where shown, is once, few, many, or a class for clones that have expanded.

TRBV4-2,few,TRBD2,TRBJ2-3,TGTGCCAGCAGCCAAGTCGTGACGGGGGGGTCCCCCACAGATACGCAGTATTTT,CASSQVVTGGSPTDTQYF
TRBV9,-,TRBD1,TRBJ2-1,TGTGCCAGCAGCCTAACCCCAGGGGGCGATGAGCAGTTCTTC,CASSLTPGGDEQFF
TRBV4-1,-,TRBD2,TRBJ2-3,TGCGCCAGCAGCCAAGAAACTAGCGGCCTCACAGATACGCAGTATTTT,CASSQETSGLTDTQYF
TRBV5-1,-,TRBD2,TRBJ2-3,TGCGCCAGCAGCACTTCTAGCGGAAGCACAGATACGCAGTATTTT,CASSTSSGSTDTQYF
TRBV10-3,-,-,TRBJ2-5,TGTGCCATCAGTGATTCGACAGGAGAAGAGACCCAGTACTTC,CAISDSTGEETQYF
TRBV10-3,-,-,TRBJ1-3,TGTGCCATCAGTGAGACAGGGACCTCTGGAAACACCATATATTTT,CAISETGTSGNTIYF
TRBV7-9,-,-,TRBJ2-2,TGTGCCAGCAACAGGGTTTTCGGGAACACCGGGGAGCTGTTTTTT,CASNRVFGNTGELFF
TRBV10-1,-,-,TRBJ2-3,TGCGCCAGCAGCCCCGGGCAGGGAGGCTTGGATACGCAGTATTTT,CASSPGQGGLDTQYF
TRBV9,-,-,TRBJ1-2,TGTGCCAGCAGCGTAGACCAGAACTATGGCTACACCTTC,CASSVDQNYGYTF
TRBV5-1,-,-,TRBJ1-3,TGCGCCAGCAGCCCCATCGGGGGTTCGGGAAACACCATATATTTT,CASSPIGGSGNTIYF
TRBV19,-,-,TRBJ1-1,TGTGCCAGTAGTATCTTAGGGGGGGGTGAAGCTTTCTTT,CASSILGGGEAFF
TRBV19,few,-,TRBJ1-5,TGTGCCAGTAGTATTTATGGGGACAACCAGCCCCAGCATTTT,CASSIYGDNQPQHF
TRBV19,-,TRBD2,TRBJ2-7,TGTGCCAGTAGGAGCGGGGGCCGCCGCTCCTACGAGCAGTACTTC,CASRSGGRRSYEQYF
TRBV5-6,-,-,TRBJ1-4,TGTGCCAGCAGCTACTCACAGGGCCCACGTGAAAAACTGTTTTTT,CASSYSQGPREKLFF
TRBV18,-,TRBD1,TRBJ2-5,TGTGCCAGCTCACCGGACAGGGGGGAGACCCAGTACTTC,CASSPDRGETQYF
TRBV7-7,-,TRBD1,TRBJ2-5,TGTGCCAGCAGCCCCTCCGGGACAGACCAAGAGACCCAGTACTTC,CASSPSGTDQETQYF
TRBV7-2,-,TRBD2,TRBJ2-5,TGTGCCAGCAGGGGTTGGGGTAGCGGGGCCCAAGAGACCCAGTACTTC,CASRGWGSGAQETQYF
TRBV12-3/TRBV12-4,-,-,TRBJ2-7,TGTGCCAGCAGCTCCGGGGGAACCTACGAGCAGTACTTC,CASSSGGTYEQYF
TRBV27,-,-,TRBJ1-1,TGTGCCAGCAGTTGGGGCGCAGACACTGAAGCTTTCTTT,CASSWGADTEAFF
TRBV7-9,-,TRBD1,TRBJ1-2,TGTGCCAGCAGCTTTCTCGGACAGGGCTCTATCCTACACTATGGCTACACCTTC,CASSFLGQGSILHYGYTF
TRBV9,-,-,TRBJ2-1,TGTGCCAGCAGCGTAGAGTCTGCCGGGGTGAATGAGCAGTTCTTC,CASSVESAGVNEQFF
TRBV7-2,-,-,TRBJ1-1,TGTGCCAGCAGTCCTTTAGGGGTGGGCACTGAAGCTTTCTTT,CASSPLGVGTEAFF
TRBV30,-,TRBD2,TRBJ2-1,TGTGCCTGGAGTCCTATCGGACTAGCTTCTCTCTATGAGCAGTTCTTC,CAWSPIGLASLYEQFF
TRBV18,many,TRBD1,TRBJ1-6,TGTGCCAGCTCACCCGGGACAGGGGCCTTGCCGCTCTATAATTCACCCCTCCACTTT,CASSPGTGALPLYNSPLHF
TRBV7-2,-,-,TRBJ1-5,TGTGCCAGCAGCTCCCTGTCCCAGCCCCAGCATTTT,CASSSLSQPQHF
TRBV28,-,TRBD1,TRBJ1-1,TGTGCCAGCAGTTCACCGGACAGGGGGTTCGATGAAGCTTTCTTT,CASSSPDRGFDEAFF
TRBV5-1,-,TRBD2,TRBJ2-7,TGCGCCAGCAGCTTAGGGACTAGCGGGACCTACGAGCAGTACTTC,CASSLGTSGTYEQYF
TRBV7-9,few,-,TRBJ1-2,TGTGCCAGCAGCCAAGGGGCGTTCTTCTATGGCTACACCTTC,CASSQGAFFYGYTF
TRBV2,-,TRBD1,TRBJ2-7,TGTGCCAGCAGACCGATACGGGACAGGGAAAACTACGAGCAGTACTTC,CASRPIRDRENYEQYF
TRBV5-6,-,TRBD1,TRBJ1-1,TGTGCCAGCAGCGACAGGGTATATCACACTGAAGCTTTCTTT,CASSDRVYHTEAFF
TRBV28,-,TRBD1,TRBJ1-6,TGTGCCAGCAGTTTGAGGGGGACAGGAGACTATTCACCCCTCCACTTT,CASSLRGTGDYSPLHF
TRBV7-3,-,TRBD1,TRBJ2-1,TGTGCCAGCAGCTTACGAGGGGGCGCCGCAAATGAGCAGTTCTTC,CASSLRGGAANEQFF
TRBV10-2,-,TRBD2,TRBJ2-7,TGCGCCAGCGGGTGGGGAGGGACCTCCTACGAGCAGTACTTC,CASGWGGTSYEQYF
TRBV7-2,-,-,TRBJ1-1,TGTGCCAGCAGCCCACAGCTGTTGAACACTGAAGCTTTCTTT,CASSPQLLNTEAFF
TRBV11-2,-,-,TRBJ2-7,TGTGCCAGCAGCTCCGGGGTGGGGGGACTCCTCTACGAGCAGTACTTC,CASSSGVGGLLYEQYF
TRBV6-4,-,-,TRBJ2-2,TGTGCCAGCAGTGACGTTGACAGCACCGGGGAGCTGTTTTTT,CASSDVDSTGELFF
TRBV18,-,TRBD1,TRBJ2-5,TGTGCCAGCTCACCACCGAGCTCGAGGGGGCTGCTACAAGAGACCCAGTACTTC,CASSPPSSRGLLQETQYF
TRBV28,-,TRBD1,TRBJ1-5,TGTGCCAGCAGACCCGGACAGGGAGGTCAGCCCCAGCATTTT,CASRPGQGGQPQHF
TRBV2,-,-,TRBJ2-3,TGTGCCAGCACCCGGACGGGGAACACAGATACGCAGTATTTT,CASTRTGNTDTQYF
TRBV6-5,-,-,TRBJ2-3,TGTGCCAGCAGTTTCGGCACAGATACGCAGTATTTT,CASSFGTDTQYF
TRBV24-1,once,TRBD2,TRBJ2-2,TGTGCCACCAGTGATCAGCGGGGCTCTTATAGCACCGGGGAGCTGTTTTTT,CATSDQRGSYSTGELFF
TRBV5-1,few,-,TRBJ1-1,TGCGCCAGCAGCTTGTCTACCAGACTAGAAGCTTTCTTT,CASSLSTRLEAFF